This T cell receptor beta chain was identified in a study of T-cell reconstitution after alpha-beta-depleted transplantation in children (dated by TCRdb to the mid-2010s). For the study in its entirety: The study quantitatively tracked T-cell immune reconstitution after TCRalphabeta/CD19-depleted allogeneic hematopoietic cell transplantation in children using TCR repertoire profiling.

V and J are trimmed by 6 bases and 9 bases, and the gene matches miss 8 bases of the junction. From the cysteine through the phenylalanine, the CDR3 covers 12 amino acids. The read is trimmed to its CDR3 DNA, 36 bases read in frame from base 1. This clonotype appeared a few times. The target of this receptor is not known. Base qualities are not at hand, and no much larger clone is one base apart. Library preparation used PCR. Sequencing was carried out with an Illumina HiSeq 2500. TCR library preparation used molecular barcoding, with unique molecular identifiers applied to normalize quantification of the TCRbeta repertoire. Starting from the raw public reads, TCRdb applied fastp trimming at Q25, assembled clones with MiXCR and retained in-frame beta chains. For every CDR3 protein sequence, its rows merge into one entry that carries the most common genes and DNA. Recorded for this sample are under 350,000 distinct CDR3 sequences; 9.9% of them occurred a single time. Clones ranked in the top ten supply about a tenth of the sample.

The input for sequencing was PBMCs from the stem cell graft donor, taken from the stem cell graft. Recombination joined TRBV12-3 or TRBV12-4 with TRBJ2-7; a stretch of 7 junction bases matches TRBD1. This clonotype originated in a human donor who donated a stem cell graft to a child with SCID. The CDR3 is CASSLLRGRQYF. The sequenced DNA: TGTGCCAGCAGCCTACTAAGGGGGCGGCAGTACTTC.